This entry lists 9 T cell receptor beta chains sequenced from one sample in a study of post-analysis software for immune sequencing data. Whole-study findings and limits: Patients had higher frequencies than controls of a handful of TRBV segments, including TRBV5-6, TRBV5-1 and TRBV20-1.

Each TCR beta cDNA library carried unique molecular identifiers. TCRdb reprocessed the PCR reads with MiXCR, giving one entry per CDR3 protein. This sample carries over 700,000 distinct CDR3 sequences, 25% to 30% of them seen once, and the ten largest clones take 0.56%. Their antigen targets remain unknown. The sequenced material came from blood. The receptor set was obtained from a girl under 18 with multiple sclerosis.

The V and J genes are TRBV9 and TRBJ1-2; TRBD1 matches 10 bases. V lost 6 bases and J lost 7; bases outside the gene matches: 12. This CDR3 has 15 amino acids. Germline V gene sequence: CDR1 SGDLS, CDR2 YYNGEE. CDR3 loop: CASTPGGTGAGGYTF. The CDR3 region has the DNA TGTGCCAGCACCCCTGGGGGGACAGGGGCGGGTGGCTACACCTTC.

Comment on this clonotype: Sequence at one end of the junction differs from germline and may be a read error. J is TRBJ2-7 and V is TRBV25-1; D possibly corresponds to TRBD2 (5 bases). The J call could be wrong; TRBJ2-5 is a better fit for the DNA end. CDR1 and CDR2 from the germline V gene are MGHDK and SYGVNS. CDR3 size: 14 residues. CDR3 residues: CVSSWSEGRVTQYF. The CDR3 DNA reads as TGTGTCAGCAGTTGGTCAGAGGGAAGAGTGACCCAGTACTTC.

The chain carries TRBV20-1 and TRBJ2-7; unclear D gene. The CDR3 consists of 13 residues. CDR1 is DFQATT, CDR2 SNEGSKA, per germline (reference sequence). V dropped 3 bases and J dropped 6 bases, with 15 bases sitting between them. The CDR3 sequence: CSASVGVVGEQYF. CDR3 nucleotides: TGCAGTGCTAGCGTGGGCGTGGTGGGCGAGCAGTACTTC.

This chain uses TRBV14 with TRBJ2-7; a possible D gene is TRBD1 (6 bases). Between the trimmed V and J ends, which lost 7 bases and 4 bases, there was a span of 17 bases. Germline loops: CDR1 SGHDN, CDR2 FVKESK. CDR3 length: 14 amino acids. The CDR3 bases are TGTGCCAGCATCACTGGGGTCAGGGGTTACGAGCAGTACTTC. Translating it yields CASITGVRGYEQYF. Full variable domain (outside the CDR3, taken from reference TRBV14 and TRBJ2-7): EAGVTQFPSHSVIEKGQTVTLRCDPISGHDNLYWYRRVMGKEIKFLLHFVKESKQDESGMPNNRFLAERTGGTYSTLKVQPAELEDSGVYFCASITGVRGYEQYFGPGTRLTVT.

This clonotype occurred a few times. The chain employs TRBV6-5 and TRBJ1-2; tentatively, D is TRBD1 (6 bases). Germline values: CDR1 MNHEY, CDR2 SVGAGI. This CDR3 is 14 amino acids long. With 5 bases removed from V and 4 bases from J, the gap between germline ends came to 14 bases. In nucleotides, the CDR3 is TGTGCCAGCAGTAGGGGGGGAAGTGGCTATGGCTACACCTTC. It encodes CASSRGGSGYGYTF.

This clonotype was seen many times. V is TRBV7-2 and J is TRBJ2-5; 10 bases agree with TRBD2. The CDR3 consists of 15 residues. CDR1 is SGHTA, CDR2 FQGNSA, per germline. V trimming: 5 bases; J trimming: 5 bases; junction bases outside the gene matches: 8. In nucleotides, the CDR3 is TGTGCCAGCAGCGCCCAGGGACTAGCGTCCGAGACCCAGTACTTC. Its translation: CASSAQGLASETQYF.

The sample holds a few counts of this clonotype. CDR3 in DNA: TGCGCCAGCCGCAGGGGGCTCGACAATGAGCAGTTCTTC. Its translation: CASRRGLDNEQFF. The chain employs TRBV5-1 and TRBJ2-1; 8 positions match TRBD1. CDR3 size: 13 residues. In germline, CDR1 is SGHRS, CDR2 YFSETQ. Trimming removed 7 bases from V and 5 bases from J; junction bases left unmatched: 5.

This clonotype was counted only a few times. This rearrangement joins TRBV20-1 to TRBJ1-6; D unclear. V was shortened by 3 bases and J by 2 bases, with 23 bases between the two germline ends. The CDR3 loop spans 19 amino acids. Germline V CDR1 and CDR2: DFQATT, SNEGSKA (reference sequence). CDR3 sequence: CSASPNLDSRRAYNSPLHF. CDR3 nucleotides: TGCAGTGCTAGCCCAAACCTGGACTCCCGAAGGGCCTATAATTCACCCCTCCACTTT.

The rearrangement uses TRBV5-1 and TRBJ2-5; perhaps TRBD1 as D (6 bases). Trimming removed 5 bases at V and 5 bases at J, with 16 bases between. The CDR3 contains 14 residues. The germline gives CDR1 SGHRS, CDR2 YFSETQ. The CDR3 nucleotides read TGCGCCAGCAGGCTTAACAGGGTAGTGGAGACCCAGTACTTC. It specifies CASRLNRVVETQYF.